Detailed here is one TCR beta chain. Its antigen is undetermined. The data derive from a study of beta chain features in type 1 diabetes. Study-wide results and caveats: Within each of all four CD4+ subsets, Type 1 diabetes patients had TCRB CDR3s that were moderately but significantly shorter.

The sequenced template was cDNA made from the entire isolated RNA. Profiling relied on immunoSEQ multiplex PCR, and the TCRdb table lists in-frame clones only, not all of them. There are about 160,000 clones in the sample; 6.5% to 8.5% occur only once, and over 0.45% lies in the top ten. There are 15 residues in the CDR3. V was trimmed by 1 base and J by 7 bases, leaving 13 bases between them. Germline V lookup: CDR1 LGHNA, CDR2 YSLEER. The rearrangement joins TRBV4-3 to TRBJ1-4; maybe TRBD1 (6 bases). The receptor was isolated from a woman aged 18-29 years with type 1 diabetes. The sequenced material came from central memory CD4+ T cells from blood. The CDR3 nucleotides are TGCGCCAGCAGCCAAGGGGGGGGGCTTTCTGAAAAACTGTTTTTT. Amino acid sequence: CASSQGGGLSEKLFF.